This record concerns one T cell receptor (beta chain) sequence. Its antigen is unknown. Each sample contributed some 96,000 TCR templates to the assay. Assay: immunoSEQ multiplex PCR; the TCRdb copy retains only in-frame clones and omits some. The sample has under 110,000 clones; 80% to 95% are singletons. This entry comes from a study of siplizumab effects on memory and regulatory T cells. The CDR3 consists of 11 residues. Between the trimmed V and J ends, which lost 0 bases and 5 bases, there was a span of 3 bases. In germline, CDR1 is GTSNPN, CDR2 SVGIG (reference sequence). Whole-study results and caveats: Under siplizumab, an average about 70% of mappable alloreactive CD4+ clones were Treg-derived, compared with under 35% in controls. Confirmation was lacking for the suppressive function of proliferating Tregs derived from siplizumab cultures.

The sample taken for sequencing was non-Treg CD4+ T cells sorted from blood. V is TRBV30 and J is TRBJ2-3, with no clear D. This clonotype was sampled from a human donor in good health. CDR3 sequence (DNA): TGTGCCTGGAGTGTACGAGATACGCAGTATTTT. Its protein product is CAWSVRDTQYF.